Presented here are 32 T cell receptor beta chains from one specimen sequenced in a study of blood T cells in healthy people across ages. With a J-beta primer mix and a sample-barcoded 5' primer, a second PCR ran about 7 to 12 cycles. TCRdb redid the calling of the 5' RACE reads with MiXCR, one entry per CDR3 protein. Among 790,000 or so distinct CDR3 sequences listed, more than 55% were seen once. The sequenced sample was blood. These receptors were collected from a man between 35 and 55 years old in good health.

The rearrangement links TRBV6-1 to TRBJ1-6; possibly TRBD1 for D (6 bases). V was trimmed by 1 base and J by 11 bases, leaving 15 bases between them. The CDR3 has 15 amino acids. Germline V lookup: CDR1 MNHNS, CDR2 SASEGT. Here the CDR3 reads CASSEGATGLPPLHF. CDR3 nucleotide sequence: TGTGCCAGCAGTGAAGGCGCGACAGGATTACCACCCCTCCACTTT.

The gene calls are TRBV5-1 and TRBJ1-1; D may be TRBD1 (6 bases). The CDR3 length is 14 residues. CDR1 and CDR2 (germline): SGHRS, YFSETQ. The V end was cut by 4 bases, the J end by 4 bases, with 14 bases between. CDR3 DNA: TGCGCCAGCAGCCCAAGGGGGGACCTCACTGAAGCTTTCTTT. Protein sequence: CASSPRGDLTEAFF.

This clonotype has only a few counts. The chain carries TRBV11-2 and TRBJ2-6, with 9 bases aligning to TRBD1. This CDR3 comprises 18 residues. Germline V gene data show CDR1 as SGHAT and CDR2 as FQNNGV. The J segment lost 0 bases and the V segment lost 5 bases, leaving 8 bases of the junction unmatched. The CDR3 bases are TGTGCCAGCAGCCCCGGGACAGGGTCCCTCTCTGGGGCCAACGTCCTGACTTTC. It codes for CASSPGTGSLSGANVLTF.

This clonotype was seen more than once but under ten times. This chain uses TRBV20-1 with TRBJ2-7, with D tentatively TRBD1 or TRBD2 (5 bases each). The CDR3 contains 15 residues. Deletions cut 4 bases from V and 10 bases from J, with 26 bases between. Germline CDR1 DFQATT, CDR2 SNEGSKA (reference sequence). The CDR3 here is CSAILPDGAGITQYF. CDR3 sequence (DNA): TGCAGTGCTATACTTCCGGACGGGGCTGGGATAACCCAGTACTTC.

V is TRBV6-1 and J is TRBJ1-5; possible D gene TRBD1, 5 bases. Per germline, CDR1 MNHNS and CDR2 SASEGT. V lost 9 bases and J lost 3, with 18 bases in between. The CDR3 loop spans 15 amino acids. The CDR3 is CARPPSGASNQPQHF. The CDR3 DNA is TGTGCCAGACCCCCTAGTGGGGCCTCCAATCAGCCCCAGCATTTT.

In this sample, this clonotype turned up once. The chain couples TRBV9 to TRBJ1-2, with D uncertain. Between the trimmed V and J ends, which lost 3 bases and 1 base, there was a span of 4 bases. CDR1 and CDR2 from the germline V gene are SGDLS and YYNGEE. The CDR3 has 12 residues. The CDR3 DNA follows: TGTGCCAGCAGCGCTAATAACTATGGCTACACCTTC. Translating gives CASSANNYGYTF. Full variable domain (remainder filled in from reference TRBV9 and TRBJ1-2): DSGVTQTPKHLITATGQRVTLRCSPRSGDLSVYWYQQSLDQGLQFLIQYYNGEERAKGNILERFSAQQFPDLHSELNLSSLELGDSALYFCASSANNYGYTFGSGTRLTVV.

This clonotype was seen more than once but under ten times. The chain carries TRBV15 and TRBJ2-1; maybe TRBD1 (5 bases). Trimming stripped 8 bases from V and 0 bases from J, with 8 bases between. The CDR3 has 13 residues. The germline CDR1 and CDR2 sequences are LNHNV and YYDKDF (reference sequence). CDR3 coding DNA: TGTGCCACCGGTGACAGCTCCTACAATGAGCAGTTCTTC. Translating gives CATGDSSYNEQFF.

The chain links TRBV5-1 to TRBJ2-7, with D hard to call. Germline CDR1 and CDR2: SGHRS and YFSETQ. This CDR3 region has 14 residues. Trimming took off 2 bases at V and 0 bases at J, with 9 bases between the two ends. The CDR3 nucleotides read TGCGCCAGCAGCTTCGGACGGAACTCCTACGAGCAGTACTTC. Translation gives CASSFGRNSYEQYF.

In the case of this clonotype: The junction differs from germline at one of its ends, possibly a read error. The chain is built from TRBV29-1 and TRBJ2-5; no definite D call. Looked up from germline, CDR1 is SQVTM and CDR2 is ANQGSEA. The CDR3 runs to 13 residues. Written as DNA, the CDR3 is TGCGGCGTTGGCCTGCCCACTCAAGAGACCCAGTACTTC. Translation gives CGVGLPTQETQYF.

The chain recombines TRBV20-1 with TRBJ2-2; 7 bases align to TRBD1. Germline loops: CDR1 DFQATT, CDR2 SNEGSKA (reference sequence). Trimming at V came to 5 bases and at J to 3 bases, leaving 9 bases not matched to a gene. The CDR3 runs to 15 residues. The CDR3 protein is CSAPNDRAYTGELFF. CDR3 DNA: TGCAGTGCTCCGAACGACAGGGCATACACCGGGGAGCTGTTTTTT.

This CDR3 reads CASSLRGPGTSGSRTTGTGELFF. CDR3 coding DNA: TGTGCCAGCAGCTTGAGGGGACCCGGGACTAGCGGGAGTCGAACGACGGGGACCGGGGAGCTGTTTTTT. The chain employs TRBV11-2 and TRBJ2-2, with 14 bases identical to TRBD2. Losses at the gene ends were 3 bases for V and 5 bases for J; bases not matched to a gene: 23. Germline V gene sequence: CDR1 SGHAT, CDR2 FQNNGV. There are 23 residues in the CDR3.

This clonotype was counted between two and nine times. The V gene is TRBV20-1, the J gene TRBJ1-2; D is uncertain. This CDR3 is built from 12 residues. With 5 bases removed from V and 2 bases from J, the gap between germline ends came to 9 bases. CDR1 and CDR2 from the germline V gene are DFQATT and SNEGSKA (reference sequence). The CDR3 loop is CSAPLTNYGYTF. The CDR3 bases are TGCAGTGCTCCTCTCACGAACTATGGCTACACCTTC.

The chain employs TRBV12-3 or TRBV12-4 and TRBJ1-5, with D maybe TRBD1 (5 bases). The V end lost 6 bases, the J end lost 5 bases, and 11 bases lay between the germline ends. The CDR3 is 13 residues long. CDR3 residues: CASSLDSHQPQHF. The DNA for the CDR3 is TGTGCCAGCAGCCTAGACAGCCATCAGCCCCAGCATTTT.

The V call is TRBV5-5, the J call TRBJ2-5; 13 nucleotides line up with TRBD2. This CDR3 contains 16 residues. Looked up from germline, CDR1 is SGHKS and CDR2 is YYEKEE (reference sequence). V shed 7 bases, J shed 5 bases, and the junction held 11 bases outside the gene matches. The DNA for the CDR3 is TGTGCCAGCGGACTCGGACTAGCGGGAGTTACGGAGACCCAGTACTTC. Protein product: CASGLGLAGVTETQYF.

CDR3 nucleotide sequence: TGTGCCAGCAGCTTGTCGGGACAGAACAATGAGCAGTACTTC. This sequence encodes CASSLSGQNNEQYF. The V and J genes are TRBV7-2 and TRBJ2-5, with TRBD1 identical over 7 bases. V shed 3 bases and J 11 bases; nucleotides not matched to a gene: 12. The length of the CDR3 is 14 residues. Per germline, CDR1 SGHTA and CDR2 FQGNSA.

The chain uses TRBV20-1 and TRBJ1-2, with 11 bases fitting TRBD1. The ends lost 4 bases at V and 4 bases at J; junction bases unmatched: 8. This CDR3 has 15 amino acids. CDR1 DFQATT and CDR2 SNEGSKA come from the germline V gene (reference sequence). This CDR3 is CSATDGQGAGYGYTF. The CDR3 nucleotides read TGCAGTGCTACGGACGGACAGGGGGCGGGCTATGGCTACACCTTC.

The V and J genes are TRBV7-2 and TRBJ2-3; perhaps TRBD2 as D (7 bases). Trimming stripped 4 bases from V and 4 bases from J, with 18 bases between. Germline V gives CDR1 SGHTA, CDR2 FQGNSA. The CDR3 runs to 16 residues. In DNA, the CDR3 is TGTGCCAGCAGCTGGGGGGGGGCCGGCTTTGCAGATACGCAGTATTTT. Translated: CASSWGGAGFADTQYF.

The gene calls are TRBV7-2 and TRBJ1-6; 10 bases agree with TRBD1. Trimming took 8 bases from V and 8 from J; bases not matched to a gene: 9. The CDR3 is made up of 15 amino acids. CDR1 and CDR2 from the germline V gene are SGHTA and FQGNSA. The CDR3 region is CASVWDRGVDSPLHF. The CDR3 DNA follows: TGTGCCAGCGTTTGGGACAGGGGTGTTGATTCACCCCTCCACTTT.

This sequence joins TRBV11-3 and TRBJ2-7; D may be TRBD1 or TRBD2 (5 bases each). The length of the CDR3 is 13 residues. Germline V gives CDR1 SGHNT, CDR2 YENEEA. V lost 6 bases and J lost 2, with 11 bases in between. CDR3 sequence (DNA): TGTGCCAGCAGACGGGACGGGCCCTACGAGCAGTACTTC. Its translation is CASRRDGPYEQYF.

As DNA, the CDR3 is TGCAGTGCTAGAGTCAGGGGGATGCCTCTGGAGACCCAGTACTTC. As protein: CSARVRGMPLETQYF. J is TRBJ2-5 and V is TRBV20-1; 7 bases match TRBD1. V shed 1 base, J shed 5 bases, and the junction held 10 bases outside the gene matches. Per the germline V gene, CDR1 is DFQATT and CDR2 is SNEGSKA (reference sequence). The CDR3 has 15 amino acids.

The CDR3 sequence: CASSFGSLTYNEQFF. The CDR3 nucleotides read TGTGCCAGCAGTTTCGGTAGCCTAACCTACAATGAGCAGTTCTTC. The chain links TRBV28 to TRBJ2-1; D unresolved. The CDR3 length is 15 residues. Germline V CDR1 and CDR2: MDHEN, SYDVKM. The germline V and J ends were trimmed by 3 bases and 2 bases, with 11 bases remaining between them.

The V gene is TRBV11-3, the J gene TRBJ1-2; possible D gene TRBD1, 5 bases. The CDR3 extends over 16 amino acids. Germline V gene sequence: CDR1 SGHNT, CDR2 YENEEA. Trimming stripped 6 bases from V and 4 bases from J, with 21 bases between. The CDR3 here is CASSPSPGQGAYGYTF. The CDR3 coding sequence is TGTGCCAGCAGTCCATCTCCAGGCCAGGGTGCCTATGGCTACACCTTC.

V usage is TRBV6-6 and J usage is TRBJ2-1, with TRBD2 matching 8 bases. CDR3 length: 13 residues. CDR1 MNHNY and CDR2 SVGAGI come from the germline V gene (reference sequence). The J segment lost 10 bases and the V segment lost 6 bases, leaving 8 bases of the junction unmatched. CDR3 sequence: CASSPRTSFEQFF. Here the CDR3 DNA reads TGTGCCAGCAGCCCGAGGACTAGCTTCGAGCAGTTCTTC.

The chain couples TRBV4-1 to TRBJ2-3; 8 nucleotides agree with TRBD2. Trimming at V came to 1 base and at J to 7 bases, leaving 7 bases not matched to a gene. The CDR3 is 15 amino acids. The germline V gene encodes CDR1 MGHRA and CDR2 YSYEKL. As DNA, the CDR3 is TGCGCCAGCAGCCAAGTAGCGGGATCCCCCAATACGCAGTATTTT. It translates to CASSQVAGSPNTQYF.

This clonotype was counted between two and nine times. V gene TRBV18 combines with J gene TRBJ1-2, with 8 bases that match TRBD1. Germline assignment: CDR1 KGHSH and CDR2 LQKENI. This CDR3 comprises 14 residues. V was clipped by 3 bases and J by 6 bases; unmatched bases: 6. The chain's CDR3 is CASSPENRGNGYTF. The CDR3 DNA is TGTGCCAGCTCACCTGAGAACAGGGGGAATGGCTACACCTTC. Full variable domain (outside the CDR3, taken from reference TRBV18 and TRBJ1-2): NAGVMQNPRHLVRRRGQEARLRCSPMKGHSHVYWYRQLPEEGLKFMVYLQKENIIDESGMPKERFSAEFPKEGPSILRIQQVVRGDSAAYFCASSPENRGNGYTFGSGTRLTVV.

The genes are TRBV5-1 and TRBJ2-3; 9 bases agree with TRBD1. This CDR3 is built from 14 residues. With V trimmed by 4 bases and J by 3 bases, 3 bases remained unmatched. Per the germline V gene, CDR1 is SGHRS and CDR2 is YFSETQ. The CDR3 nucleotides read TGCGCCAGCAGCGTACAGGGGGCGACAGATACGCAGTATTTT. Translating it yields CASSVQGATDTQYF.

The table lists this clonotype with a count of one. The chain has TRBV2 and TRBJ2-1; 7 nucleotides align to TRBD2. Per germline, CDR1 SNHLY and CDR2 FYNNEI. Losses at the gene ends were 7 bases for V and 13 bases for J; bases not matched to a gene: 13. The CDR3 has 13 amino acids. The CDR3 nucleotides read TGTGCCAGCACGGCGGGAGCGGGCGAGACCCAGTTCTTC. Its translation is CASTAGAGETQFF.

This rearrangement joins TRBV6-2 or TRBV6-3 to TRBJ2-4, with 7 bases matching TRBD1. Germline V gene lookup returns CDR1 MNHEY and CDR2 SVGEGT. The length of the CDR3 is 15 residues. V lost 6 bases, J lost 2 bases, and 7 bases stayed unmatched. The CDR3 DNA reads as TGTGCCAGCAGGCAGACAGGGAGTCCCAAAAACATTCAGTACTTC. Translated: CASRQTGSPKNIQYF.

This clonotype turned up a few times. The chain carries TRBV12-3 or TRBV12-4 and TRBJ2-3; TRBD1 matches at 8 bases. CDR3 size: 17 residues. With 4 bases clipped from V and 0 bases from J, the junction kept 9 bases outside the gene matches. The CDR3: CASSSGQAFLSTDTQYF. The CDR3, as DNA: TGTGCCAGCAGTTCGGGACAGGCGTTCCTTAGCACAGATACGCAGTATTTT.

The rearrangement links TRBV12-3 or TRBV12-4 to TRBJ1-2; no reliable D call. Trimming took 5 bases from V and 8 from J, leaving 15 bases between them. The CDR3 has 13 amino acids. The CDR3 coding sequence is TGTGCCAGCAGTGTAAGAGAAGCCGGCGGCTACACCTTC. It codes for CASSVREAGGYTF.

The genes are TRBV6-5 and TRBJ1-2; D not certain. The CDR3 consists of 15 residues. Germline-derived CDR1 and CDR2 are MNHEY and SVGAGI. The V end was cut by 7 bases, the J end by 4 bases, with 19 bases between. The CDR3 region is CASTPERPPRYGYTF. CDR3 bases: TGTGCCAGCACCCCAGAGCGACCTCCCCGCTATGGCTACACCTTC.

The chain combines TRBV18 with TRBJ2-6; possibly TRBD2 for D (5 bases). The CDR3 extends over 15 amino acids. Trimming removed 3 bases at V and 2 bases at J, with 8 bases between. The V gene's germline CDR1 is KGHSH and CDR2 LQKENI. The CDR3 sequence: CASSPGVAGANVLTF. The CDR3 DNA sequence: TGTGCCAGCTCACCGGGAGTAGCTGGGGCCAACGTCCTGACTTTC. The full variable domain, rest sourced from reference TRBV18 and TRBJ2-6, is NAGVMQNPRHLVRRRGQEARLRCSPMKGHSHVYWYRQLPEEGLKFMVYLQKENIIDESGMPKERFSAEFPKEGPSILRIQQVVRGDSAAYFCASSPGVAGANVLTFGAGSRLTVL.